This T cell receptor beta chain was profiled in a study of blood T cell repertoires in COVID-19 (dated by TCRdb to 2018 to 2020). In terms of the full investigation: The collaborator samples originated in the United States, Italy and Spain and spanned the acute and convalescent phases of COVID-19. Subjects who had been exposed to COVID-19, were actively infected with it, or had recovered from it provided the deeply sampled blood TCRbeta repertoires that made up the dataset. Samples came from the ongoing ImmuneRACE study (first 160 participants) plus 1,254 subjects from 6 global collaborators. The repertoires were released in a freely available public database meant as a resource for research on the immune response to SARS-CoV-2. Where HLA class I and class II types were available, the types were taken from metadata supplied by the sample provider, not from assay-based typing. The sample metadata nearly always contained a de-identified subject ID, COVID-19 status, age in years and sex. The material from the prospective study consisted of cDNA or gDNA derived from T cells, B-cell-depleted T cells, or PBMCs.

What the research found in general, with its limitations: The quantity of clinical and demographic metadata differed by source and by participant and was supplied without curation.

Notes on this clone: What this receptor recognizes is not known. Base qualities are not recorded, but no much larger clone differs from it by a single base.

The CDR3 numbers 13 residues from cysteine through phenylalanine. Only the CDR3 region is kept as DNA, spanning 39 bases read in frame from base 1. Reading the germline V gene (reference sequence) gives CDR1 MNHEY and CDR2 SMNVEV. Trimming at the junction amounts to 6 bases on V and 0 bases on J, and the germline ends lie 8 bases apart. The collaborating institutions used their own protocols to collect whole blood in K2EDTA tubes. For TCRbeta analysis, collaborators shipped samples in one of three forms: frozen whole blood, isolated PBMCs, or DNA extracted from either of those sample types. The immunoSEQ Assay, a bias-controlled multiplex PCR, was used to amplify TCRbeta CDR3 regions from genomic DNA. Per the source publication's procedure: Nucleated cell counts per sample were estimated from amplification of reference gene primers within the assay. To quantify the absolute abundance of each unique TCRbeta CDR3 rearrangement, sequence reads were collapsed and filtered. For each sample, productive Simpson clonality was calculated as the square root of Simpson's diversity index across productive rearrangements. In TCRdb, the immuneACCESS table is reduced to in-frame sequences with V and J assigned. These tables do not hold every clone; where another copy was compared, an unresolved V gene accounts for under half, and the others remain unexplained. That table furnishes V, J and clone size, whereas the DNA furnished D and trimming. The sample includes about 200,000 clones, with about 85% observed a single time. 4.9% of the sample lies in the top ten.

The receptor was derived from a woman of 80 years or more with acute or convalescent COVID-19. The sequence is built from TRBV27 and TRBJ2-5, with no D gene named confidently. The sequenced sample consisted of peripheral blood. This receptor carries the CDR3 CASRRGHQETQYF. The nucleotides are TGTGCCAGCAGGCGCGGTCACCAAGAGACCCAGTACTTC.